Shown below are 27 T cell receptor beta chains from a single sample sequenced in a study of cytomegalovirus exposure and HLA in healthy donors. This PCR relied on a set of 60 Vbeta primers and 13 Jbeta primers. Produced via immunoSEQ multiplex PCR; TCRdb's table is partial and in-frame only. The sample shows about 180,000 clones, roughly four fifths of them seen only once. Material for sequencing was PBMCs. The receptor set was obtained from a male donor in good health and CMV-seronegative.

This clone was recorded once. V is TRBV28 and J is TRBJ2-7; tentatively, D is TRBD2 (6 bases). V was clipped by 0 bases and J by 3 bases, with 6 bases between them. Germline CDR1 MDHEN, CDR2 SYDVKM. This CDR3 spans 13 amino acids. CDR3: CASSLWTSYEQYF. As DNA, the CDR3 is TGTGCCAGCAGTTTATGGACTAGCTACGAGCAGTACTTC.

The J gene is TRBJ1-5, the V gene TRBV30, with D unclear. Germline CDR1 reads GTSNPN; CDR2 reads SVGIG (reference sequence). This CDR3 region has 13 residues. Trimming removed 0 bases from V and 2 bases from J, with 5 bases in between. CDR3 in DNA: TGTGCCTGGAGTGTCAGGCGCAATCAGCCCCAGCATTTT. Translation: CAWSVRRNQPQHF.

The chain is built from TRBV2 and TRBJ1-4; no definite D call. Germline CDR1 is SNHLY and CDR2 is FYNNEI. CDR3 size: 13 residues. Trimming removed 1 base at V and 8 bases at J, with 8 bases between. CDR3 in DNA: TGTGCCAGCAGTGAAGTGCCTCGGGAAAAACTGTTTTTT. Its translation is CASSEVPREKLFF. The variable domain in full, completed from reference TRBV2 and TRBJ1-4, reads EPEVTQTPSHQVTQMGQEVILRCVPISNHLYFYWYRQILGQKVEFLVSFYNNEISEKSEIFDDQFSVERPDGSNFTLKIRSTKLEDSAMYFCASSEVPREKLFFGSGTQLSVL.

The chain combines TRBV28 with TRBJ2-1; tentatively, D is TRBD2 (6 bases). CDR3 length: 13 amino acids. Germline CDR1 MDHEN, CDR2 SYDVKM. The ends were cut back, 8 bases at V and 9 bases at J, with 17 bases in the middle. The CDR3: CASANFGGSEQFF. The CDR3 DNA reads TGTGCCAGCGCCAATTTCGGGGGATCTGAGCAGTTCTTC.

Concerning this clone: The same CDR3 is also encoded by other DNA sequences in this sample. The rearrangement joins TRBV7-3 to TRBJ2-3; D is unclear. Germline loops: CDR1 SGHTA, CDR2 FQGTGA. This CDR3 is built from 14 residues. The germline V and J ends were trimmed by 0 bases and 1 base, with 5 bases remaining between them. The CDR3 DNA sequence: TGTGCCAGCAGCTTAACCCCCGGCACAGATACGCAGTATTTT. This translates into CASSLTPGTDTQYF.

The genes are TRBV9 and TRBJ2-7; perhaps TRBD2 as D (6 bases). The ends were cut back, 1 base at V and 7 bases at J, with 12 bases in the middle. The CDR3 runs to 13 residues. Looked up from germline, CDR1 is SGDLS and CDR2 is YYNGEE. CDR3 region: CASSVFHRGEQYF. CDR3 in DNA: TGTGCCAGCAGCGTATTTCACCGGGGGGAGCAGTACTTC.

This chain connects TRBV6-5 to TRBJ1-1; the D is unclear. The CDR3 loop spans 14 amino acids. Germline-derived CDR1 and CDR2 are MNHEY and SVGAGI. Trimming cost V 4 bases and J 1 base, with 10 bases left between them. The CDR3 coding sequence is TGTGCCAGCAGTTTTCTGGGAGGGAACACTGAAGCTTTCTTT. Amino acids: CASSFLGGNTEAFF.

This sequence joins TRBV6-1 and TRBJ1-4, with a possible D match to TRBD1 (6 bases). V lost 6 bases and J lost 4, with 15 bases in between. The CDR3 has 15 amino acids. The germline CDR1 and CDR2 sequences are MNHNS and SASEGT. CDR3 residues: CASRGMGAVNEKLFF. In nucleotides, the CDR3 is TGTGCCAGCAGGGGCATGGGGGCGGTTAATGAAAAACTGTTTTTT.

J is TRBJ2-5 and V is TRBV9, with TRBD2 as a possible D gene (5 bases). Trimming shortened V by 2 bases and J by 6 bases, and 17 bases separated the two germline ends. This CDR3 contains 15 residues. The germline CDR1 and CDR2 sequences are SGDLS and YYNGEE. CDR3 nucleotide sequence: TGTGCCAGCAGCGTTGGTAGCGTGACCCCCAAGACCCAGTACTTC. It translates to CASSVGSVTPKTQYF.

The J gene is TRBJ2-5, the V gene TRBV30; D remains unclear. Germline CDR1 reads GTSNPN; CDR2 reads SVGIG (reference sequence). CDR3 size: 11 residues. V lost 7 bases to trimming and J lost 4 bases, with 10 bases between them. CDR3 coding DNA: TGTGCCTCTTCCGGGTTAGAGACCCAGTACTTC. It specifies CASSGLETQYF.

The chain links TRBV11-3 to TRBJ2-1, with 13 nucleotides matching TRBD2. The germline V gene has CDR1 SGHNT and CDR2 YENEEA. V trimming: 1 base; J trimming: 5 bases; junction bases outside the gene matches: 2. The CDR3 loop spans 16 amino acids. CDR3 in amino acids: CASSLGGTSGNNEQFF. CDR3 nucleotide sequence: TGTGCCAGCAGCTTAGGGGGGACTAGCGGGAACAATGAGCAGTTCTTC.

The genes are TRBV19 and TRBJ1-4; weak D call: TRBD1 (5 bases). The CDR3 is 16 residues long. Trimming shortened V by 5 bases and J by 4 bases, and 17 bases separated the two germline ends. Germline V gene data show CDR1 as LNHDA and CDR2 as SQIVND (reference sequence). CDR3 in amino acids: CASSVPRQTINEKLFF. The DNA of the CDR3 is TGTGCCAGTAGTGTCCCCCGACAGACCATTAATGAAAAACTGTTTTTT.

The chain uses TRBV19 and TRBJ1-5, with TRBD1 matching 7 bases. J gave up 4 bases and V 6 bases, and 9 bases lay outside the gene matches. Germline CDR1 and CDR2: LNHDA and SQIVND (reference sequence). This CDR3 comprises 15 residues. This chain's CDR3 is CASRPPGQLNQPQHF. The DNA for the CDR3 is TGTGCCAGTAGGCCCCCGGGACAGCTAAATCAGCCCCAGCATTTT.

In this sample, this clone turned up a few times. This chain links TRBV19 with TRBJ1-2; D is unresolved. The CDR3 consists of 12 residues. The V end was cut by 8 bases, the J end by 8 bases, with 15 bases between. The germline gives CDR1 LNHDA, CDR2 SQIVND (reference sequence). In DNA, the CDR3 is TGTGCCAGTCACGGCGGTGGCAGAGGCTACACCTTC. Amino acid sequence: CASHGGGRGYTF.

The chain carries TRBV6-5 and TRBJ2-3, with 12 bases matching TRBD2. With 6 bases clipped from V and 6 bases from J, the junction kept 7 bases outside the gene matches. The V gene's germline CDR1 is MNHEY and CDR2 SVGAGI. The length of the CDR3 is 15 residues. CDR3 residues: CASSYGLAGLDTQYF. CDR3 nucleotides: TGTGCCAGCAGCTATGGACTAGCGGGATTGGATACGCAGTATTTT.

This chain joins TRBV15 and TRBJ1-5; possibly TRBD1 for D (5 bases). The V end was cut by 7 bases, the J end by 1 base, with 20 bases between. Germline lookup yields CDR1 LNHNV and CDR2 YYDKDF (reference sequence). There are 17 residues in the CDR3. CDR3 sequence reads: CATTPGQSFMSNQPQHF. CDR3 DNA: TGTGCCACCACCCCAGGGCAGTCGTTTATGAGCAATCAGCCCCAGCATTTT.

This clone was observed many times. The chain joins TRBV6-1 to TRBJ1-3; no clear D. This CDR3 contains 13 residues. Trimming stripped 3 bases from V and 3 bases from J, with 6 bases between. The V gene's germline CDR1 is MNHNS and CDR2 SASEGT. The CDR3 protein is CASSENFGNTIYF. The CDR3 nucleotides read TGTGCCAGCAGTGAGAACTTTGGAAACACCATATATTTT.

J is TRBJ2-7 and V is TRBV11-1; D remains unclear. V lost 3 bases and J lost 2, with 11 bases in between. From germline, CDR1 is SGHAT and CDR2 FQDESV (reference sequence). The CDR3 is made up of 14 amino acids. The CDR3 nucleotides are TGTGCCAGCAGCTTTACAGACACGGCCTACGAGCAGTACTTC. It translates to CASSFTDTAYEQYF.

The rearrangement joins TRBV28 to TRBJ1-5, with D uncertain. The V gene's germline CDR1 is MDHEN and CDR2 SYDVKM. V lost 6 bases and J 2 bases, leaving 20 bases between the germline ends. CDR3 size: 17 residues. Here the CDR3 reads CASSPRVGGVGNQPQHF. CDR3 DNA: TGTGCCAGCAGCCCGAGGGTTGGAGGTGTTGGCAATCAGCCCCAGCATTTT.

The table lists this clone with a count of one. This chain links TRBV25-1 with TRBJ2-1, with D possibly TRBD1 on 5 matching bases. Germline-derived CDR1 and CDR2 are MGHDK and SYGVNS. V lost 0 bases to trimming and J lost 2 bases, with 11 bases between them. There are 16 residues in the CDR3. The CDR3 bases are TGTGCCAGCAGTGAATATAAGGAGACAGCCTACAATGAGCAGTTCTTC. This translates into CASSEYKETAYNEQFF.

The rearrangement joins TRBV6-1 to TRBJ1-6; no definite D call. Looked up from germline, CDR1 is MNHNS and CDR2 is SASEGT. V was cut by 3 bases and J by 0 bases, with 12 bases left in between. There are 17 residues in the CDR3. CDR3 bases: TGTGCCAGCAGTGACGTACTGCTCGGCTCCTATAATTCACCCCTCCACTTT. The encoded protein is CASSDVLLGSYNSPLHF.

V usage is TRBV4-1 and J usage is TRBJ1-3, with D hard to call. CDR3 length equals 18 residues. Germline loops: CDR1 MGHRA, CDR2 YSYEKL. V was trimmed by 1 base and J by 1 base, leaving 17 bases between them. CDR3 residues: CASSQVSEVFDSGNTIYF. CDR3 nucleotides: TGCGCCAGCAGCCAAGTATCGGAGGTCTTTGATTCTGGAAACACCATATATTTT.

The chain has TRBV10-1 and TRBJ2-5, with 10 positions matching TRBD1. With V trimmed by 4 bases and J by 11 bases, 10 bases remained unmatched. This CDR3 contains 14 residues. The germline CDR1 and CDR2 sequences are WNHNN and SYGVQD (reference sequence). The CDR3 coding sequence is TGCGCCAGCAGTGCTGGGACAGGGGTTTGGGAGCAGTACTTC. Its translation: CASSAGTGVWEQYF.

J is TRBJ2-1 and V is TRBV29-1, with a tentative D call TRBD2 (6 bases). The V gene's germline CDR1 is SQVTM and CDR2 ANQGSEA. There are 14 residues in the CDR3. Trimming shortened V by 4 bases and J by 0 bases, and 10 bases separated the two germline ends. The CDR3 sequence is CSVAGVNSYNEQFF. CDR3 bases: TGCAGCGTTGCGGGGGTAAACTCCTACAATGAGCAGTTCTTC.

V and J are TRBV19 and TRBJ1-3; no definite D call. Germline-derived CDR1 and CDR2 are LNHDA and SQIVND (reference sequence). The CDR3 extends over 13 amino acids. V was pared by 3 bases and J by 8 bases, with 11 bases between. The CDR3: CASSIPLRDTIYF. The DNA for the CDR3 is TGTGCCAGTAGTATCCCCCTTCGCGACACCATATATTTT. Supplemented by reference TRBV19 and TRBJ1-3, the full variable domain reads DGGITQSPKYLFRKEGQNVTLSCEQNLNHDAMYWYRQDPGQGLRLIYYSQIVNDFQKGDIAEGYSVSREKKESFPLTVTSAQKNPTAFYLCASSIPLRDTIYFGEGSWLTVV.

The chain carries TRBV4-3 and TRBJ2-7, with 9 bases identical to TRBD2. This CDR3 is 16 amino acids long. V shed 0 bases and J 4 bases; nucleotides not matched to a gene: 7. Germline CDR1 is LGHNA and CDR2 is YSLEER. CDR3 nucleotides: TGCGCCAGCAGCCAAGATAGGGCTAGCGGGGCATACGAGCAGTACTTC. Its translation: CASSQDRASGAYEQYF.

The chain carries TRBV5-4 and TRBJ1-2; D ambiguous. The CDR3 totals 13 residues. Germline-derived CDR1 and CDR2 are SGHNT and YYREEE (reference sequence). The ends were cut back, 3 bases at V and 1 base at J, with 7 bases in the middle. The CDR3 DNA is TGTGCCAGCAGCTCAGATTTTAACTATGGCTACACCTTC. This gives the protein CASSSDFNYGYTF. The full variable domain, rest sourced from reference TRBV5-4 and TRBJ1-2, is ETGVTQSPTHLIKTRGQQVTLRCSSQSGHNTVSWYQQALGQGPQFIFQYYREEENGRGNFPPRFSGLQFPNYSSELNVNALELDDSALYLCASSSDFNYGYTFGSGTRLTVV.